This is a list of T cell receptor beta chains from one sample in a study of T-cell memory formation after mild COVID-19. TCRdb itself ran the 5' RACE reads through MiXCR, one entry per CDR3 protein. Of some 280,000 distinct CDR3 sequences in the sample, 15% to 20% are singletons; the top ten hold roughly 23%. The sequencing sample was made of PBMCs or a T cell subset sorted from them (not recorded which). These receptors were collected from a man younger than 30 who had mild COVID-19 (a few samples of this study predate the infection). Cell type and time point are not known. Both conserved end residues are part of each CDR3. Fields, in order: clone size, V gene, J gene, D gene, CDR3 protein, CDR3 DNA. D genes are given only for firm matches. Some rows mark clone size as missing; the rest say once, few, many or name a class of expanded clone.

clone_size: .; v_call: TRBV6-6; j_call: TRBJ2-2; d_call: .; cdr3_aa: CASALSSGGITGELFF; cdr3_nt: TGTGCCAGCGCCCTAAGTTCCGGGGGCATCACCGGGGAGCTGTTTTTT
clone_size: .; v_call: TRBV10-3; j_call: TRBJ2-5; d_call: TRBD1; cdr3_aa: CAIRSDRLGETQYF; cdr3_nt: TGTGCCATCAGATCGGACAGGCTGGGAGAGACCCAGTACTTC
clone_size: few; v_call: TRBV23-1; j_call: TRBJ2-3; d_call: .; cdr3_aa: CASSQESRDTDTQYF; cdr3_nt: TGCGCCAGCAGTCAAGAGTCCCGAGACACAGATACGCAGTATTTT
clone_size: .; v_call: TRBV7-8; j_call: TRBJ2-5; d_call: .; cdr3_aa: CASSIREPQETQYF; cdr3_nt: TGTGCCAGCAGCATCAGGGAACCCCAAGAGACCCAGTACTTC
clone_size: .; v_call: TRBV20-1; j_call: TRBJ2-1; d_call: .; cdr3_aa: CSARPRTVHYNEQFF; cdr3_nt: TGCAGTGCCCGGCCCCGGACAGTGCACTACAATGAGCAGTTCTTC
clone_size: .; v_call: TRBV27; j_call: TRBJ2-7; d_call: .; cdr3_aa: CASSLSYRSYEQYF; cdr3_nt: TGTGCCAGCAGTTTATCGTACAGGTCCTACGAGCAGTACTTC
clone_size: many; v_call: TRBV5-1; j_call: TRBJ2-1; d_call: TRBD1; cdr3_aa: CASTPWTGSANEQFF; cdr3_nt: TGCGCCAGCACACCCTGGACAGGGTCGGCCAATGAGCAGTTCTTC
clone_size: few; v_call: TRBV7-9; j_call: TRBJ2-5; d_call: .; cdr3_aa: CASSLPSSETQYF; cdr3_nt: TGTGCCAGCAGCTTACCTAGCTCCGAGACCCAGTACTTC
clone_size: few; v_call: TRBV7-9; j_call: TRBJ2-2; d_call: .; cdr3_aa: CASSYLGRIIMNTGELFF; cdr3_nt: TGTGCCAGCAGCTACCTGGGACGGATTATCATGAACACCGGGGAGCTGTTTTTT
clone_size: many; v_call: TRBV12-3/TRBV12-4; j_call: TRBJ2-5; d_call: .; cdr3_aa: CASRLQETQYF; cdr3_nt: TGTGCCAGCAGATTACAAGAGACCCAGTACTTC
clone_size: .; v_call: TRBV14; j_call: TRBJ2-7; d_call: .; cdr3_aa: CASSPWGSYEQYF; cdr3_nt: TGTGCCAGCAGCCCGTGGGGCTCCTACGAGCAGTACTTC
clone_size: .; v_call: TRBV10-3; j_call: TRBJ2-1; d_call: .; cdr3_aa: CAISESGDEQFF; cdr3_nt: TGTGCCATCAGTGAGTCAGGGGATGAGCAGTTCTTC
clone_size: few; v_call: TRBV7-9; j_call: TRBJ2-5; d_call: .; cdr3_aa: CASSLIEETQYF; cdr3_nt: TGTGCCAGCAGCTTAATAGAGGAGACCCAGTACTTC
clone_size: .; v_call: TRBV7-9; j_call: TRBJ1-5; d_call: .; cdr3_aa: CASSLEWGTLTYQPQHF; cdr3_nt: TGTGCCAGCAGCTTGGAGTGGGGGACACTCACCTATCAGCCCCAGCATTTT
clone_size: few; v_call: TRBV6-1; j_call: TRBJ1-2; d_call: .; cdr3_aa: CASRSLGGDYGYTF; cdr3_nt: TGTGCCAGCCGGTCATTGGGGGGCGACTATGGCTACACCTTC
clone_size: few; v_call: TRBV20-1; j_call: TRBJ2-5; d_call: TRBD1; cdr3_aa: CSAQRAGGKETQYF; cdr3_nt: TGCAGTGCTCAAAGGGCAGGGGGAAAGGAGACCCAGTACTTC
clone_size: many; v_call: TRBV5-1; j_call: TRBJ1-2; d_call: .; cdr3_aa: CASSFGAGQGNGYTF; cdr3_nt: TGCGCCAGCAGCTTTGGCGCAGGGCAAGGAAATGGCTACACCTTC
clone_size: .; v_call: TRBV10-1; j_call: TRBJ2-3; d_call: .; cdr3_aa: CASSPSGSARDTQYF; cdr3_nt: TGCGCCAGCAGTCCCTCGGGGTCCGCCCGCGATACGCAGTATTTT
clone_size: .; v_call: TRBV11-2; j_call: TRBJ2-3; d_call: .; cdr3_aa: CASSPIPADTQYF; cdr3_nt: TGTGCCAGCAGCCCGATCCCAGCAGATACGCAGTATTTT
clone_size: few; v_call: TRBV4-1; j_call: TRBJ2-5; d_call: .; cdr3_aa: CASSQFSRGMETQYF; cdr3_nt: TGCGCCAGCAGCCAGTTCAGCAGGGGTATGGAGACCCAGTACTTC
clone_size: .; v_call: TRBV4-1; j_call: TRBJ2-3; d_call: .; cdr3_aa: CASSQDPGAPDTQYF; cdr3_nt: TGCGCCAGCAGCCAAGATCCGGGGGCCCCAGATACGCAGTATTTT
clone_size: few; v_call: TRBV6-1; j_call: TRBJ2-7; d_call: TRBD1; cdr3_aa: CATSRDRDANEQYF; cdr3_nt: TGTGCCACCTCCAGGGACAGGGACGCGAACGAGCAGTACTTC
clone_size: few; v_call: TRBV20-1; j_call: TRBJ2-1; d_call: .; cdr3_aa: CSARDRQNNEQFF; cdr3_nt: TGCAGTGCTAGAGATCGACAGAACAATGAGCAGTTCTTC
clone_size: .; v_call: TRBV7-9; j_call: TRBJ2-1; d_call: .; cdr3_aa: CASSLARQGFNEQFF; cdr3_nt: TGTGCCAGCAGCTTAGCGCGGCAGGGTTTCAATGAGCAGTTCTTC
clone_size: few; v_call: TRBV25-1; j_call: TRBJ1-1; d_call: TRBD1; cdr3_aa: CATEDRANTEAFF; cdr3_nt: TGTGCCACCGAAGACAGGGCGAACACTGAAGCTTTCTTT
clone_size: few; v_call: TRBV6-5; j_call: TRBJ2-7; d_call: .; cdr3_aa: CASSPGTGNEQYF; cdr3_nt: TGTGCCAGCAGCCCCGGGACCGGGAACGAGCAGTACTTC
clone_size: .; v_call: TRBV7-6; j_call: TRBJ2-3; d_call: TRBD1; cdr3_aa: CASSPGQGYIDTQYF; cdr3_nt: TGTGCCAGCAGCCCGGGACAGGGGTACATCGATACGCAGTATTTT
clone_size: few; v_call: TRBV4-1; j_call: TRBJ2-6; d_call: .; cdr3_aa: CASSQGPPGANVLTF; cdr3_nt: TGCGCCAGCAGCCAAGGACCCCCTGGGGCCAACGTCCTGACTTTC
clone_size: few; v_call: TRBV2; j_call: TRBJ2-1; d_call: TRBD2; cdr3_aa: CASPPSGGGKNEQFF; cdr3_nt: TGTGCCAGCCCCCCTAGCGGGGGAGGGAAAAATGAGCAGTTCTTC
clone_size: .; v_call: TRBV29-1; j_call: TRBJ1-4; d_call: TRBD1; cdr3_aa: CSVGEGAANEKLFF; cdr3_nt: TGCAGCGTTGGGGAGGGGGCAGCTAATGAAAAACTGTTTTTT
clone_size: few; v_call: TRBV6-5; j_call: TRBJ2-2; d_call: .; cdr3_aa: CASRINTGELFF; cdr3_nt: TGTGCCAGCAGAATTAACACCGGGGAGCTGTTTTTT
clone_size: .; v_call: TRBV24-1; j_call: TRBJ2-3; d_call: TRBD2; cdr3_aa: CATSDLSEFQRGGSDTQYF; cdr3_nt: TGTGCCACCAGTGATTTGTCGGAGTTTCAGCGGGGGGGATCAGATACGCAGTATTTT
clone_size: .; v_call: TRBV9; j_call: TRBJ1-4; d_call: .; cdr3_aa: CASSVGVATNEKLFF; cdr3_nt: TGTGCCAGCAGCGTAGGGGTTGCAACTAATGAAAAACTGTTTTTT
clone_size: many; v_call: TRBV7-7; j_call: TRBJ2-6; d_call: .; cdr3_aa: CASSPNSGANVLTF; cdr3_nt: TGTGCTAGCAGCCCGAACTCTGGGGCCAACGTCCTGACTTTC
clone_size: few; v_call: TRBV10-3; j_call: TRBJ2-5; d_call: .; cdr3_aa: CAISGTVQETQYF; cdr3_nt: TGTGCCATCAGTGGGACTGTACAAGAGACCCAGTACTTC
clone_size: few; v_call: TRBV7-2; j_call: TRBJ2-1; d_call: TRBD2; cdr3_aa: CASSAAGTRSLF; cdr3_nt: TGTGCCAGCAGCGCCGCCGGGACTAGAAGCCTCTTC
clone_size: few; v_call: TRBV7-2; j_call: TRBJ1-2; d_call: .; cdr3_aa: CASSFHREGYTF; cdr3_nt: TGTGCCAGCAGCTTCCACAGGGAGGGCTACACCTTC
clone_size: few; v_call: TRBV4-1; j_call: TRBJ1-2; d_call: .; cdr3_aa: CASSQDTAGTNYGYTF; cdr3_nt: TGCGCCAGCAGCCAAGATACGGCAGGGACTAACTATGGCTACACCTTC
clone_size: .; v_call: TRBV7-9; j_call: TRBJ2-6; d_call: .; cdr3_aa: CASSLQAAIGTGANVLTF; cdr3_nt: TGTGCCAGCAGCCTCCAGGCGGCAATAGGTACGGGGGCCAACGTCCTGACTTTC
clone_size: .; v_call: TRBV7-2; j_call: TRBJ2-5; d_call: .; cdr3_aa: CASSFLVETQYF; cdr3_nt: TGTGCCAGCAGCTTCCTTGTTGAGACCCAGTACTTC
clone_size: .; v_call: TRBV19; j_call: TRBJ2-3; d_call: .; cdr3_aa: CASKDSFADTQYF; cdr3_nt: TGTGCCAGTAAAGACAGCTTCGCAGATACGCAGTATTTT
clone_size: many; v_call: TRBV20-1; j_call: TRBJ1-1; d_call: .; cdr3_aa: CSARGTLKKTEAFF; cdr3_nt: TGCAGTGCTAGAGGGACTCTCAAAAAGACTGAAGCTTTCTTT
clone_size: .; v_call: TRBV6-5; j_call: TRBJ2-5; d_call: TRBD1; cdr3_aa: CASSSGTGPPQETQYF; cdr3_nt: TGTGCCAGCAGTTCCGGGACAGGGCCCCCCCAAGAGACCCAGTACTTC
clone_size: few; v_call: TRBV27; j_call: TRBJ1-2; d_call: .; cdr3_aa: CASSPPTGYGYTF; cdr3_nt: TGTGCCAGCAGTCCCCCGACAGGTTATGGCTACACCTTC
clone_size: few; v_call: TRBV4-1; j_call: TRBJ2-3; d_call: TRBD1; cdr3_aa: CASSRTGERTDTQYF; cdr3_nt: TGCGCCAGCAGCCGGACAGGGGAACGCACAGATACGCAGTATTTT
clone_size: many; v_call: TRBV11-2; j_call: TRBJ2-1; d_call: .; cdr3_aa: CASSLLGSYNEQFF; cdr3_nt: TGTGCCAGCAGCTTATTGGGCTCCTACAATGAGCAGTTCTTC
clone_size: few; v_call: TRBV27; j_call: TRBJ2-5; d_call: .; cdr3_aa: CASRGNNLETQYF; cdr3_nt: TGTGCCAGCAGGGGGAACAACCTAGAGACCCAGTACTTC
clone_size: .; v_call: TRBV10-3; j_call: TRBJ1-1; d_call: .; cdr3_aa: CAISESENTEAFF; cdr3_nt: TGTGCCATCAGTGAGTCGGAGAACACTGAAGCTTTCTTT
clone_size: .; v_call: TRBV5-4; j_call: TRBJ2-1; d_call: TRBD2; cdr3_aa: CASSRTSGAYNEQFF; cdr3_nt: TGTGCCAGCAGCCGGACTAGCGGGGCCTACAATGAGCAGTTCTTC
clone_size: few; v_call: TRBV7-2; j_call: TRBJ2-1; d_call: TRBD1; cdr3_aa: CASSYDRGTYNEQFF; cdr3_nt: TGTGCCAGCAGCTACGACAGGGGAACGTACAATGAGCAGTTCTTC
clone_size: few; v_call: TRBV4-3; j_call: TRBJ2-1; d_call: .; cdr3_aa: CASSQEAADNEQFF; cdr3_nt: TGCGCCAGCAGCCAAGAGGCAGCAGACAATGAGCAGTTCTTC
clone_size: .; v_call: TRBV20-1; j_call: TRBJ2-3; d_call: TRBD2; cdr3_aa: CSASGAGGPDTQYF; cdr3_nt: TGCAGTGCTAGCGGCGCGGGGGGGCCCGATACGCAGTATTTT
clone_size: many; v_call: TRBV28; j_call: TRBJ2-3; d_call: .; cdr3_aa: CASSTLTFTLTDTQYF; cdr3_nt: TGTGCCAGCAGTACCCTGACATTTACCCTCACAGATACGCAGTATTTT
clone_size: .; v_call: TRBV15; j_call: TRBJ2-1; d_call: .; cdr3_aa: CATSTVTGIGFF; cdr3_nt: TGTGCCACCAGCACCGTAACAGGGATCGGGTTCTTC
clone_size: few; v_call: TRBV2; j_call: TRBJ2-7; d_call: TRBD2; cdr3_aa: CASSDARAGGYEQYF; cdr3_nt: TGTGCCAGCAGTGACGCGCGAGCGGGGGGGTACGAGCAGTACTTC
clone_size: few; v_call: TRBV3-1; j_call: TRBJ1-2; d_call: .; cdr3_aa: CASSQDHFGGYGYTF; cdr3_nt: TGTGCCAGCAGCCAAGATCACTTCGGGGGCTATGGCTACACCTTC
clone_size: .; v_call: TRBV28; j_call: TRBJ2-3; d_call: .; cdr3_aa: CASSLAPHYRVTQYF; cdr3_nt: TGTGCCAGCAGTTTAGCCCCTCACTACAGGGTAACGCAGTATTTT